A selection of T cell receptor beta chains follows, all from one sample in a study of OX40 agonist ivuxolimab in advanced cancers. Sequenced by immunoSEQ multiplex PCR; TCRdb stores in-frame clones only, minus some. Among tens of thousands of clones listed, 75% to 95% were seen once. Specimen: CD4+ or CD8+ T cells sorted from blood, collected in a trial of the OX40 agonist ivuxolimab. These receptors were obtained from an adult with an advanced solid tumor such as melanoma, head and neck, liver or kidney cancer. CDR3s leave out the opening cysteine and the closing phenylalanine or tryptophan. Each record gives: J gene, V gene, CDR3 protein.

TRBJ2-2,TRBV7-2,ASTPGGLGRATGELF
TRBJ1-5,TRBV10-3,ASRAAGGYRPQH
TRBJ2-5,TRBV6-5,ASSRGGALD
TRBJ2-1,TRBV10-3,AIRGTLSSYNEQF
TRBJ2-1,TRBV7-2,ASSSPNGAVSRNEQF
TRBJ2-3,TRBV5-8,ASSLEAGGTDTQY
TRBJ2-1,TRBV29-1,SCSGRDFYNEQF
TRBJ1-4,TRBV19,ASKNVGSSEKLF
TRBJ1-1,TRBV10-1,ASSDGLNTEAF
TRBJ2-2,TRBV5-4,ASSPVAGGVAGELF